Listed below are T cell receptor beta chains from one sample, sequenced in a study of cytotoxic CD8 clonotypes in ibrutinib-treated CLL. TCRdb's table, derived via immunoSEQ multiplex PCR, lists solely in-frame clones and lacks some. Among approximately 84,000 clones listed, approximately 86% were seen once. The sequencing here drew on PBMCs, taken before ibrutinib treatment. These receptors were collected from a human donor with chronic lymphocytic leukemia. CDR3s include the opening cysteine and the closing phenylalanine or tryptophan. Each record gives: V gene, clone size, D gene, J gene, CDR3 protein, CDR3 DNA. D genes are given only for firm matches. A clone size is listed for some rows: how often the clone was seen (once, few, many), or a class if it is expanded.

v_call: TRBV7-8; clone_size: NA; d_call: NA; j_call: TRBJ2-7; cdr3_aa: CASGGRTGVSYEQYF; cdr3_nt: TGTGCCAGCGGGGGGCGGACGGGGGTCTCCTACGAGCAGTACTTC
v_call: TRBV14; clone_size: NA; d_call: NA; j_call: TRBJ2-1; cdr3_aa: CASSQERRTEQFF; cdr3_nt: TGTGCCAGCAGCCAAGAGAGGAGGACAGAGCAGTTCTTC
v_call: TRBV10-3; clone_size: NA; d_call: NA; j_call: TRBJ2-5; cdr3_aa: CAISELVGLETQYF; cdr3_nt: TGTGCCATCAGTGAGTTGGTAGGGCTTGAGACCCAGTACTTC
v_call: TRBV28; clone_size: NA; d_call: NA; j_call: TRBJ1-1; cdr3_aa: CASSLLSGGEAFF; cdr3_nt: TGTGCCAGCAGTTTATTGAGCGGGGGTGAAGCTTTCTTT
v_call: TRBV30; clone_size: few; d_call: NA; j_call: TRBJ1-5; cdr3_aa: CAWRGQPNQPQHF; cdr3_nt: TGTGCCTGGAGGGGGCAGCCAAATCAGCCCCAGCATTTT
v_call: TRBV7-3; clone_size: NA; d_call: NA; j_call: TRBJ2-2; cdr3_aa: CASRTNCTERRKTGELFF; cdr3_nt: TGTGCCAGCAGGACCAATTGTACCGAGCGGAGAAAAACCGGGGAGCTGTTTTTT
v_call: TRBV5-7; clone_size: NA; d_call: NA; j_call: TRBJ2-1; cdr3_aa: CASSLGQGSSYNEQFF; cdr3_nt: TGTGCCAGCAGCTTGGGGCAGGGAAGCTCCTACAATGAGCAGTTCTTC
v_call: TRBV5-1; clone_size: NA; d_call: NA; j_call: TRBJ2-1; cdr3_aa: CASSLHLMVDSNEQFF; cdr3_nt: TGCGCCAGCAGCTTGCACCTAATGGTAGACTCAAATGAGCAGTTCTTC
v_call: TRBV30; clone_size: NA; d_call: NA; j_call: TRBJ1-3; cdr3_aa: CAWSGKGRFGNTIYF; cdr3_nt: TGTGCCTGGAGTGGGAAGGGGAGATTTGGAAACACCATATATTTT
v_call: TRBV11-2; clone_size: NA; d_call: NA; j_call: TRBJ2-5; cdr3_aa: CASSLDHSETQYF; cdr3_nt: TGTGCCAGCAGCTTAGATCATTCGGAGACCCAGTACTTC
v_call: TRBV12-5; clone_size: few; d_call: NA; j_call: TRBJ2-1; cdr3_aa: CASGLVRDTSSYNEQFF; cdr3_nt: TGTGCTAGTGGTTTGGTCCGGGACACGAGCTCCTACAATGAGCAGTTCTTC
v_call: TRBV7-9; clone_size: large; d_call: NA; j_call: TRBJ1-1; cdr3_aa: CASSFWGGTEAFF; cdr3_nt: TGTGCCAGCAGCTTTTGGGGGGGTACTGAAGCTTTCTTT
v_call: TRBV10-3; clone_size: many; d_call: NA; j_call: TRBJ2-7; cdr3_aa: CATGGGGGDEQYF; cdr3_nt: TGTGCCACAGGGGGTGGTGGCGGGGACGAGCAGTACTTC
v_call: TRBV9; clone_size: NA; d_call: TRBD2; j_call: TRBJ2-1; cdr3_aa: CASSVEGAQAGGPYNEQFF; cdr3_nt: TGTGCCAGCAGCGTAGAGGGGGCCCAAGCGGGAGGGCCGTACAATGAGCAGTTCTTC
v_call: TRBV9; clone_size: once; d_call: NA; j_call: TRBJ1-3; cdr3_aa: CASSVGAETNTIYF; cdr3_nt: TGTGCCAGCAGCGTAGGGGCCGAAACAAACACCATATATTTT
v_call: TRBV11-3; clone_size: NA; d_call: NA; j_call: TRBJ2-2; cdr3_aa: CASSSLYSSGVAGELFF; cdr3_nt: TGTGCCAGCAGCTCTCTATACTCCTCGGGGGTCGCCGGGGAGCTGTTTTTT
v_call: TRBV14; clone_size: NA; d_call: NA; j_call: TRBJ2-1; cdr3_aa: CASSQDRGRVFF; cdr3_nt: TGTGCCAGCAGCCAAGATCGGGGCCGGGTTTTCTTC
v_call: TRBV15; clone_size: NA; d_call: NA; j_call: TRBJ2-5; cdr3_aa: CATSREAGPFQETQYF; cdr3_nt: TGTGCCACCAGCAGAGAGGCAGGGCCTTTCCAAGAGACCCAGTACTTC
v_call: TRBV29-1; clone_size: once; d_call: NA; j_call: TRBJ2-2; cdr3_aa: CGTLQNRNTGELFF; cdr3_nt: TGCGGAACCCTTCAGAACAGGAACACCGGGGAGCTGTTTTTT
v_call: TRBV7-8; clone_size: NA; d_call: TRBD1; j_call: TRBJ2-1; cdr3_aa: CASSFRSGTGAPNSYNEQFF; cdr3_nt: TGTGCCAGCAGCTTTCGTTCCGGGACAGGGGCACCCAACTCCTACAATGAGCAGTTCTTC
v_call: TRBV7-6; clone_size: NA; d_call: TRBD2; j_call: TRBJ2-7; cdr3_aa: CASSSGLAENEYEQYF; cdr3_nt: TGTGCCAGCAGCTCGGGACTAGCGGAGAATGAGTACGAGCAGTACTTC
v_call: TRBV7-9; clone_size: NA; d_call: TRBD2; j_call: TRBJ2-3; cdr3_aa: CASSRYGLAGGDRADTQYF; cdr3_nt: TGTGCCAGCAGCCGATATGGGCTAGCGGGAGGCGATAGGGCAGATACGCAGTATTTT
v_call: TRBV30; clone_size: NA; d_call: TRBD1; j_call: TRBJ2-2; cdr3_aa: CAWSKWVQGHTGELFF; cdr3_nt: TGTGCCTGGAGTAAGTGGGTACAGGGGCACACCGGGGAGCTGTTTTTT
v_call: TRBV19; clone_size: once; d_call: NA; j_call: TRBJ1-5; cdr3_aa: CASRTERGQPQHF; cdr3_nt: TGTGCCAGTAGGACAGAGAGGGGCCAGCCCCAGCATTTT
v_call: TRBV2; clone_size: NA; d_call: NA; j_call: TRBJ2-7; cdr3_aa: CASILSGVYEQYF; cdr3_nt: TGTGCCAGCATTCTTTCAGGGGTCTACGAGCAGTACTTC